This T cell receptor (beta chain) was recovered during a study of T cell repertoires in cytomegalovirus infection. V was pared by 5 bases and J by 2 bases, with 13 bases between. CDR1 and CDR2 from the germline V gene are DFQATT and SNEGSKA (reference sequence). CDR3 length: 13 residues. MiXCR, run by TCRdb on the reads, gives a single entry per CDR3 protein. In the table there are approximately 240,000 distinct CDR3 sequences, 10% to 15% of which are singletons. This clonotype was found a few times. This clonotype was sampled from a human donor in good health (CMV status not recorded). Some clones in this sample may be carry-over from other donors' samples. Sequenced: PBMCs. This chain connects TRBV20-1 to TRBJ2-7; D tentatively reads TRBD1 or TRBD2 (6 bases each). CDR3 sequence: CSARRDITYEQYF. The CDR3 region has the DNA TGCAGTGCTCGGAGGGACATAACCTACGAGCAGTACTTC.